The 21 T cell receptor beta chains reported below all come from one sample, sequenced in a study of cytomegalovirus exposure and HLA in healthy donors. With 60 Vbeta and 13 Jbeta primers, the PCR was carried out. Assay: immunoSEQ multiplex PCR; the TCRdb copy retains only in-frame clones and omits some. The sample table sets out around 210,000 clones. The sequenced sample consisted of PBMCs. These TCRs come from a girl aged 2-15 years in good health and CMV-seropositive.

The rearrangement joins TRBV29-1 to TRBJ2-2; 7 nucleotides match TRBD1. CDR1 SQVTM and CDR2 ANQGSEA come from the germline V gene. V trimming: 6 bases; J trimming: 4 bases; junction bases outside the gene matches: 8. The CDR3 extends over 14 amino acids. DNA for the CDR3: TGCAGCGTCCAACAGGGGTTCGGCACCGGGGAGCTGTTTTTT. It yields the protein CSVQQGFGTGELFF.

The V gene is TRBV5-1, the J gene TRBJ2-7; D unclear. From germline, CDR1 is SGHRS and CDR2 YFSETQ. Trimming cost V 4 bases and J 1 base, with 15 bases left between them. CDR3 size: 15 residues. The CDR3 region has the DNA TGCGCCAGCAGCCCGGCGGTCCCTAATTCCTACGAGCAGTACTTC. This sequence encodes CASSPAVPNSYEQYF.

The gene calls are TRBV28 and TRBJ1-5, with D tentatively TRBD1 (5 bases). The CDR3 sequence is 14 residues long. V lost 4 bases to trimming and J lost 6 bases, with 13 bases between them. CDR1 and CDR2 from the germline V gene are MDHEN and SYDVKM. CDR3 DNA sequence: TGTGCCAGCAGTTGGGGGGGAGTCGGTCAGCCCCAGCATTTT. This codes for CASSWGGVGQPQHF.

The rearrangement links TRBV4-1 to TRBJ1-4; 8 bases agree with TRBD1. The trim removed 4 bases at V and 1 base at J, leaving 8 bases unmatched. Germline V gives CDR1 MGHRA, CDR2 YSYEKL. The CDR3 is 17 residues long. The CDR3 is CASSPGQGSGTNEKLFF. CDR3 sequence (DNA): TGCGCCAGCAGCCCAGGACAGGGATCAGGAACTAATGAAAAACTGTTTTTT.

The V gene is TRBV27, the J gene TRBJ1-1, with TRBD1 matching 7 bases. Trimming cost V 7 bases and J 3 bases; bases outside gene matches: 14. The length of the CDR3 is 16 residues. Germline V CDR1 and CDR2: MNHEY, SMNVEV (reference sequence). The CDR3 coding sequence is TGTGCCAGCACCCTTCGGAGGGGGCGAGAGGACACTGAAGCTTTCTTT. Encoded protein: CASTLRRGREDTEAFF.

This rearrangement joins TRBV19 to TRBJ1-2, with 12 bases lining up with TRBD1. J gave up 8 bases and V 5 bases, and 12 bases lay outside the gene matches. CDR3 length: 16 residues. Germline-derived CDR1 and CDR2 are LNHDA and SQIVND (reference sequence). CDR3 DNA: TGTGCCAGTAGTCCCCCTTGGGGACAGGGGGCGAGAGGCTACACCTTC. Its translation is CASSPPWGQGARGYTF.

The rearrangement uses TRBV5-8 and TRBJ2-7, with 9 positions matching TRBD1. The CDR3 is made up of 15 amino acids. Trimming removed 2 bases from V and 6 bases from J; junction bases left unmatched: 9. CDR1 is SGHTS, CDR2 YDEGEE, per germline. Here the CDR3 DNA reads TGTGCCAGCAGCTTATCCCTGGGACAGGGACTCGAGCAGTACTTC. Translation: CASSLSLGQGLEQYF.

To note about this clone: Different DNA sequences within this sample yield the same CDR3. The genes are TRBV6-1 and TRBJ1-1, with 8 bases aligning to TRBD1. The CDR3 runs to 14 residues. Germline V gene sequence: CDR1 MNHNS, CDR2 SASEGT. The ends lost 4 bases at V and 5 bases at J; junction bases unmatched: 6. The DNA of the CDR3 is TGTGCCAGCAGTGCGGACAGGGCTCTAACTGAAGCTTTCTTT. Residues: CASSADRALTEAFF.

The V gene is TRBV29-1, the J gene TRBJ1-2; D might be TRBD1 (5 bases). This CDR3 has 13 residues. Germline V gives CDR1 SQVTM, CDR2 ANQGSEA. The V end lost 4 bases, the J end lost 1 base, and 10 bases lay between the germline ends. The DNA for the CDR3 is TGCAGCGTTGGGACACAGCTTAACTATGGCTACACCTTC. This gives the protein CSVGTQLNYGYTF.

V gene TRBV19 combines with J gene TRBJ1-4; D is unresolved. There are 12 residues in the CDR3. Trimming left V 6 bases short and J 6 bases short, with 8 bases between. Germline V gene sequence: CDR1 LNHDA, CDR2 SQIVND (reference sequence). CDR3 in amino acids: CASSGFYEKLFF. CDR3 DNA: TGTGCCAGTAGCGGGTTTTATGAAAAACTGTTTTTT.

V usage is TRBV2 and J usage is TRBJ2-7; TRBD1 agrees at 7 bases. The CDR3 is 13 residues long. Per germline, CDR1 SNHLY and CDR2 FYNNEI. Trimming removed 8 bases from V and 5 bases from J; junction bases left unmatched: 9. Written as DNA, the CDR3 is TGTGCCAGCCATAGACAGGGCAGCGACGAGCAGTACTTC. It specifies CASHRQGSDEQYF.

This chain links TRBV11-2 with TRBJ1-3; 8 positions match TRBD1. In germline, CDR1 is SGHAT, CDR2 FQNNGV. CDR3 size: 13 residues. V shed 5 bases, J shed 5 bases, and the junction held 2 bases outside the gene matches. The CDR3 coding sequence is TGTGCCAGCAGCCCAGGGGGCAGAAACACCATATATTTT. Protein: CASSPGGRNTIYF.

The chain uses TRBV7-9 and TRBJ1-5; 9 nucleotides align to TRBD1. The CDR3 loop spans 16 amino acids. V was pared by 2 bases and J by 2 bases, with 4 bases of the junction left unmatched. Germline V gene data show CDR1 as SEHNR and CDR2 as FQNEAQ (reference sequence). The DNA for the CDR3 is TGTGCCAGCAGCTTATGGACAGGGGTTGGCAATCAGCCCCAGCATTTT. It yields the protein CASSLWTGVGNQPQHF.

The J gene is TRBJ2-1, the V gene TRBV6-5; D might be TRBD2 (5 bases). Per the germline V gene, CDR1 is MNHEY and CDR2 is SVGAGI. Trimming removed 6 bases from V and 5 bases from J, with 17 bases in between. The CDR3 contains 15 residues. The CDR3 sequence: CASSYAGPQDNEQFF. The CDR3 region has the DNA TGTGCCAGCAGCTACGCGGGTCCTCAAGACAATGAGCAGTTCTTC.

The chain has TRBV7-9 and TRBJ1-4, with D possibly being TRBD1 (6 bases). With 5 bases removed from V and 8 bases from J, the gap between germline ends came to 12 bases. The CDR3 spans 13 residues. Looked up from germline, CDR1 is SEHNR and CDR2 is FQNEAQ (reference sequence). The CDR3 bases are TGTGCCAGCAGCCGAGGACAGAAGGAAAAACTGTTTTTT. Amino acids: CASSRGQKEKLFF.

CDR3 amino acids: CASSQDWDSLTYEQYF. CDR3 nucleotide sequence: TGCGCCAGCAGCCAAGACTGGGACAGTTTGACCTACGAGCAGTACTTC. The chain combines TRBV4-1 with TRBJ2-7, with 7 positions matching TRBD1. J was trimmed by 2 bases and V by 0 bases; bases with no gene match: 7. The CDR3 length is 16 residues. CDR1 and CDR2 (germline): MGHRA, YSYEKL.

The V gene is TRBV2, the J gene TRBJ1-1, with TRBD1 as a possible D gene (6 bases). Trimming stripped 4 bases from V and 6 bases from J, with 15 bases between. This CDR3 region has 14 residues. Germline lookup yields CDR1 SNHLY and CDR2 FYNNEI. This chain's CDR3 is CASSGEGHQPEAFF. CDR3 DNA sequence: TGTGCCAGCAGTGGAGAGGGACACCAGCCTGAAGCTTTCTTT.

The chain is built from TRBV7-2 and TRBJ2-7, with a possible D match to TRBD2 (6 bases). The V gene lost 6 bases and the J gene lost 4 bases, with 19 bases spanning the gap. CDR1 is SGHTA, CDR2 FQGNSA, per germline. The CDR3 has 15 amino acids. The DNA for the CDR3 is TGTGCCAGCAGTCGGGGCGGCGGGACCCAGTACGAGCAGTACTTC. Its translation is CASSRGGGTQYEQYF.

This chain uses TRBV29-1 with TRBJ2-3; 16 bases match TRBD2. With 7 bases clipped from V and 8 bases from J, the junction kept 9 bases outside the gene matches. This CDR3 is 15 amino acids long. CDR1 is SQVTM and CDR2 is ANQGSEA in the germline V gene. The CDR3 DNA is TGCAGCGCTATCCCCGGGACTAGCGGGAGGGTTACGCAGTATTTT. Protein sequence: CSAIPGTSGRVTQYF.

The V call is TRBV29-1, the J call TRBJ2-5, with a possible D match to TRBD1 (5 bases). The CDR3 contains 13 residues. V shed 0 bases and J shed 5 bases, with 10 bases lying between them. The germline V gene encodes CDR1 SQVTM and CDR2 ANQGSEA. The CDR3 sequence is CSVEEGASETQYF. The CDR3 bases are TGCAGCGTTGAAGAAGGGGCCAGCGAGACCCAGTACTTC. Full variable domain (outside the CDR3, taken from reference TRBV29-1 and TRBJ2-5): SAVISQKPSRDICQRGTSLTIQCQVDSQVTMMFWYRQQPGQSLTLIATANQGSEATYESGFVIDKFPISRPNLTFSTLTVSNMSPEDSSIYLCSVEEGASETQYFGPGTRLLVL.

The chain employs TRBV5-5 and TRBJ2-6, with a possible D match to TRBD1 (6 bases). Trimming took off 0 bases at V and 0 bases at J, with 16 bases between the two ends. This CDR3 is built from 19 residues. Looked up from germline, CDR1 is SGHKS and CDR2 is YYEKEE (reference sequence). The CDR3 protein is CASSLALDRVYSGANVLTF. Here the CDR3 DNA reads TGTGCCAGCAGCTTGGCCCTGGACAGAGTATACTCTGGGGCCAACGTCCTGACTTTC.